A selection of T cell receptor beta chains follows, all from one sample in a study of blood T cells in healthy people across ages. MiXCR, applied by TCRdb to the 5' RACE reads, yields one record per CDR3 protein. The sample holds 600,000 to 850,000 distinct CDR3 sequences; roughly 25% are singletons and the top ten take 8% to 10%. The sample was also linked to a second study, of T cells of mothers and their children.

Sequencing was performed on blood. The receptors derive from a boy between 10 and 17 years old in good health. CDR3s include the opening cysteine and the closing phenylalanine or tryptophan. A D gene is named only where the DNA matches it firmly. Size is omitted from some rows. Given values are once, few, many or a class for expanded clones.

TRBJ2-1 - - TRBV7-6 TGTGCCAGCAGTTCGGGTCAAAACAATGAGCAGTTCTTC CASSSGQNNEQFF
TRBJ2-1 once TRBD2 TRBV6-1 TGTGCCAGCAGTGAATTGAGCGGGGTCTACAATGAGCAGTTCTTC CASSELSGVYNEQFF
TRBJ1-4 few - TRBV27 TGTGCCAGCGCAGTCGGTCTGCTTGAAAAACTGTTTTTT CASAVGLLEKLFF
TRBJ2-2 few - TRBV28 TGTGCCAGCAGTTTCAGGGTCCCGAACACCGGGGAGCTGTTTTTT CASSFRVPNTGELFF
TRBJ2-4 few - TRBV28 TGTGCCAGCAGTCCTCACCGGGACACAGACATTCAGTACTTC CASSPHRDTDIQYF
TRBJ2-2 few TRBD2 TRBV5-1 TGCGCCAGCAGCTTGGCTACTAGCGCTGGGGAGCTGTTTTTT CASSLATSAGELFF
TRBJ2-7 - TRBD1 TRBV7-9 TGTGCCAGCAGCTTATTTGGAAACAGGGGTGAGGAGCAGTACTTC CASSLFGNRGEEQYF
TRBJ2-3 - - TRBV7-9 TGTGCCAGCAGCCACCCTGGCGAGGGCACAGATACGCAGTATTTT CASSHPGEGTDTQYF
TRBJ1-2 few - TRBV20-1 TGCAGTGCTACCGTGCTTGGGGATCGCTCTGGCTACACCTTC CSATVLGDRSGYTF
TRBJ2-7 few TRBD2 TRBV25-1 TGTGCCAGCAGTGACCTTTCGGGACGGGGGGACTACGAGCAGTACTTC CASSDLSGRGDYEQYF
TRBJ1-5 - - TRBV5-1 TGCGCCAGCAGCCCCGGAGGGGACCCAGGGCAGCCCCAGCATTTT CASSPGGDPGQPQHF
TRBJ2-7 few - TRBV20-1 TGCAGTGCTAGCGGGAGTTACCACGAGCAGTACTTC CSASGSYHEQYF
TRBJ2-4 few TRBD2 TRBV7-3 TGTGCCAGGAAGGTAGCGGGGCTACTTGTAGCCAAAAACATTCAGTACTTC CARKVAGLLVAKNIQYF
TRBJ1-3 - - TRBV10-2 TGCGCCAGCAGTGAGAACGTGTTCGGAAACACCATATATTTT CASSENVFGNTIYF
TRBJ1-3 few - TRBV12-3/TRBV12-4 TGTGCCAGCAGTTTTCAGGGGATAGACTCTGGAAACACCATATATTTT CASSFQGIDSGNTIYF
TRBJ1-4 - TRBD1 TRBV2 TGTGCCAGCCAACCACAGGGGGCAACTAATGAAAAACTGTTTTTT CASQPQGATNEKLFF
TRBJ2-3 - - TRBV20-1 TGCAGTGCTAGAGATCGATTCAGACACAGCACAGATACGCAGTATTTT CSARDRFRHSTDTQYF
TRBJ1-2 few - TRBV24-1 TGTGCCACCAGTTTGAGTGCTAACTATGGCTACACCTTC CATSLSANYGYTF
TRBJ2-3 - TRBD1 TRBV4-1 TGCGCCAGCAGCCCCAGGAACTTGGCAGGGGGCGCAGATACGCAGTATTTT CASSPRNLAGGADTQYF
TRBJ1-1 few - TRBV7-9 TGTGCCAGCAGTCATCGAGGGAACACTGAAGCTTTCTTT CASSHRGNTEAFF
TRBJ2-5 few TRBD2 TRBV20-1 TGCAGTGCTAGGGCTAGCGGGGGGGCCCTTGAGACCCAGTACTTC CSARASGGALETQYF
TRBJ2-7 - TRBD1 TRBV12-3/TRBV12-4 TGTGCCAGCAGTTTGTACCAGGGGGACTACGAGCAGTACTTC CASSLYQGDYEQYF
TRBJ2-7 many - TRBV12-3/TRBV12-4 TGTGCCAGCAGCCCAGAGACTAGTGGGAGCTCCGAGCAGTACTTC CASSPETSGSSEQYF
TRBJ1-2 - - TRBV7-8 TGTGCCAGCAGCCTCTTGCGCTATGGCTACACCTTC CASSLLRYGYTF
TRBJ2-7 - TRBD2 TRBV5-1 TGCGCCAGCAGCTTGGCCGTCGGCGGGAGTATCTACGAGCAGTACTTC CASSLAVGGSIYEQYF
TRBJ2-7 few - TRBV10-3 TGTGCCATCAGTGAGTTAAAGAGCGGCGAGCAGTACTTC CAISELKSGEQYF
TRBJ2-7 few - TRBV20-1 TGCAGTGCTAGGCTGGCGGGAAAGTACGAGCAGTACTTC CSARLAGKYEQYF
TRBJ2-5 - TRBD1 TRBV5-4 TGTGCCAGCAGCTTTGGGACAGCCGATTTCGAGACCCAGTACTTC CASSFGTADFETQYF
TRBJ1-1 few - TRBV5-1 TGCGCCAGCAGCTTGGCATCGGGTGAAGCTTTCTTT CASSLASGEAFF
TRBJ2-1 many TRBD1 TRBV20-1 TGCAGTGCCCCCGGGGACAGGGACTACAATGAGCAGTTCTTC CSAPGDRDYNEQFF
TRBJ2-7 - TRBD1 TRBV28 TGTGCCAGCAGTCCAAGGACAGGGTACGCCTACGAGCAGTACTTC CASSPRTGYAYEQYF
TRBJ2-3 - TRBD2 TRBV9 TGTGCCAGCAGCGCCCCTAGCGGGGGGGCGGATACGCAGTATTTT CASSAPSGGADTQYF
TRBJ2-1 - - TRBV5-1 TGCGCCAGCAGCTTGACCCCCGCGGTCAATGAGCAGTTCTTC CASSLTPAVNEQFF
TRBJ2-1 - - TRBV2 TGTGCCAGCAGGCCGGTGGGGTTTGGGGCGAATGAGCAGTTCTTC CASRPVGFGANEQFF
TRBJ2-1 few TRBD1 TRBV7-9 TGTGCCAGCAGCCTCGGGGCAGGGGGCTACGTAAATGAGCAGTTCTTC CASSLGAGGYVNEQFF
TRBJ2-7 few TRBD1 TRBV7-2 TGTGCCAGCGGCTTGAGGACAGGAGCCTACGAGCAGTACTTC CASGLRTGAYEQYF
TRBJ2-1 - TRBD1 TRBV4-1 TGCGCCAGCAGCCAAGCGACAGGGTGGAATGAGCAGTTCTTC CASSQATGWNEQFF
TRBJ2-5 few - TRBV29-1 TGCAGCGTTGAAGTGGTGGAGGGTTTCTACCAAGAGACCCAGTACTTC CSVEVVEGFYQETQYF
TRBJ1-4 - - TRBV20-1 TGCAGTGCTGAGGACAGACGATCAAGCGGTGAAAAACTGTTTTTT CSAEDRRSSGEKLFF
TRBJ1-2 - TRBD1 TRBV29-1 TGCAGCGTTCCGGGACAGGGGACAGGTGGCTACACCTTC CSVPGQGTGGYTF
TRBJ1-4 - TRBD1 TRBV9 TGTGCCAGCAGCGCAGGGGGGTACCGGACAACTAATGAAAAACTGTTTTTT CASSAGGYRTTNEKLFF
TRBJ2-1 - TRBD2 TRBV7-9 TGTGCCAGCAGCCTATTTACGGGGGGCAATGAGCAGTTCTTC CASSLFTGGNEQFF
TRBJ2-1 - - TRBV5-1 TGCGCCAGCAGCAGACTAACATCCTACAATGAGCAGTTCTTC CASSRLTSYNEQFF
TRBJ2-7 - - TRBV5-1 TGCGCCAGCAGCCCGGCTGGCCCCTACGAGCAGTACTTC CASSPAGPYEQYF
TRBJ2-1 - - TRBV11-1 TGTGCCAGCAGCGGTAGCAGAGAGGGTTTCAATGAGCAGTTCTTC CASSGSREGFNEQFF
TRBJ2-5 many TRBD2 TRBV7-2 TGTGCCAGCAGAATAGCAGCGGGAAAAGAGACCCAGTACTTC CASRIAAGKETQYF
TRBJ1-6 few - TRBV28 TGTGCCAGCAGTTTATTTAGGGATTCACCCCTCCACTTT CASSLFRDSPLHF
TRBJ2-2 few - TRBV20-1 TGCAGTGCTAGCGCTAGCACCGGGGAGCTGTTTTTT CSASASTGELFF
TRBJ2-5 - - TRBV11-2 TGTGCCAGCAGCCTAAGTTCGGCTAGCAGGAGGTGGGGGACCCAGTACTTC CASSLSSASRRWGTQYF
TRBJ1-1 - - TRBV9 TGTGCCAGCAGCGTAGTCGGGGGCCGGCACACTGAAGCTTTCTTT CASSVVGGRHTEAFF
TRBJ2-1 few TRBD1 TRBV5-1 TGCGCCAGCAGCTCCGACAGGGATCCCTACAATGAGCAGTTCTTC CASSSDRDPYNEQFF
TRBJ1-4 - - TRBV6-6 TGTGCCAGCAGAACCGGGGGAGAACTGTTTTTT CASRTGGELFF
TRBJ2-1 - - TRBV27 TGTGCCAGCAGCTTGACAGAGGGATACAATGAGCAGTTCTTC CASSLTEGYNEQFF